This T cell receptor beta chain was documented in a study of cytomegalovirus exposure and HLA in healthy donors. Study outcomes and limitations: Most TCR sequences were uncommon, yet certain public TCRs appeared in many donors. Later analysis identified a missense DCLRE1C variant that was linked to TCR beta V- and J-gene trimming. TCR beta chains associated with HLA were, in a later analysis, more clonally expanded than equally common others. It has been reported that TCR beta sequences accurately predicted the HLA-A and HLA-B alleles of most subjects.

A note on this clone: Its antigen is still unknown.

The PCR had 60 Vbeta and 13 Jbeta primers. The repertoire was sequenced with immunoSEQ multiplex PCR; TCRdb's copy has only in-frame clones and lacks some. Recorded for this sample: tens of thousands of clones. The ends were cut back, 4 bases at V and 0 bases at J, with 7 bases in the middle. Germline loops: CDR1 SGHDT, CDR2 YYEEEE. CDR3 size: 13 residues. The sample comprised PBMCs. The sequence was obtained from a human donor in good health. This chain links TRBV5-6 with TRBJ1-1; D remains unclear. CDR3 coding DNA: TGTGCCAGCAGCCCGAACATGAACACTGAAGCTTTCTTT. Translating it yields CASSPNMNTEAFF.